The 24 T cell receptor beta chains listed next were all sequenced from one sample in a study of identical twins. TCRdb passed the 5' RACE reads through MiXCR, listing each CDR3 protein once. Of some 570,000 distinct CDR3 sequences listed, 20% to 25% are singletons. These data also featured in a second study, about yellow fever vaccine responses in identical twins.

Sequenced: CD4+ T cells sorted from blood. These receptors were collected from a young woman in good health.

The genes are TRBV10-3 and TRBJ2-1; D not resolved. Trimming removed 0 bases at V and 8 bases at J, with 5 bases between. CDR3 length: 12 amino acids. CDR1 ENHRY and CDR2 SYGVKD come from the germline V gene. The CDR3 DNA reads as TGTGCCATCAGTGAGTCAAGGTATGAGCAGTTCTTC. Protein sequence: CAISESRYEQFF.

V is TRBV24-1 and J is TRBJ2-1; the D gene is possibly TRBD1 (5 bases). Germline loops: CDR1 KGHDR, CDR2 SFDVKD. This CDR3 is 17 amino acids long. Trimming took 3 bases from V and 0 from J, leaving 14 bases between them. The CDR3 reads CATSDAGPGRSYNEQFF. CDR3 in DNA: TGTGCCACCAGTGATGCAGGGCCTGGTCGCTCCTACAATGAGCAGTTCTTC.

The chain joins TRBV5-6 to TRBJ1-1; D gene unclear. Trimming cost V 0 bases and J 5 bases, with 17 bases left between them. CDR3 length: 16 residues. CDR1 and CDR2 from the germline V gene are SGHDT and YYEEEE. CDR3 nucleotide sequence: TGTGCCAGCAGCTTGGTGACCCTGGGTGGTAGGACTGAAGCTTTCTTT. It specifies CASSLVTLGGRTEAFF. Using reference TRBV5-6 and TRBJ1-1 for the parts outside the CDR3, the full variable domain is DAGVTQSPTHLIKTRGQQVTLRCSPKSGHDTVSWYQQALGQGPQFIFQYYEEEERQRGNFPDRFSGHQFPNYSSELNVNALLLGDSALYLCASSLVTLGGRTEAFFGQGTRLTVV.

This clonotype was seen a handful of times. J is TRBJ1-1 and V is TRBV10-3, with unresolved D. V lost 0 bases and J lost 2, with 13 bases in between. The CDR3 extends over 16 amino acids. The germline CDR1 and CDR2 sequences are ENHRY and SYGVKD. The CDR3 DNA follows: TGTGCCATCAGTGAGTCGACGGGCCGGGAAAACACTGAAGCTTTCTTT. Its translation: CAISESTGRENTEAFF.

The chain links TRBV6-6 to TRBJ2-2; D possibly corresponds to TRBD2 (5 bases). The CDR3 is made up of 13 amino acids. Germline V gene data show CDR1 as MNHNY and CDR2 as SVGAGI (reference sequence). V dropped 6 bases and J dropped 6 bases, with 11 bases sitting between them. The CDR3 loop reads CASSNTRPGELFF. The CDR3 region has the DNA TGTGCCAGCAGCAACACTAGGCCCGGGGAGCTGTTTTTT.

This clonotype was seen only a few times. The chain recombines TRBV11-3 with TRBJ2-3; tentatively, D is TRBD1 or TRBD2 (5 bases each). The V gene's germline CDR1 is SGHNT and CDR2 YENEEA. The CDR3 has 16 residues. Trimming stripped 0 bases from V and 4 bases from J, with 14 bases between. CDR3 sequence (DNA): TGTGCCAGCAGCTTAGATCTAAGAGGGGCGGCAGATACGCAGTATTTT. It specifies CASSLDLRGAADTQYF.

The V and J genes are TRBV20-1 and TRBJ2-1; the match to TRBD2 covers 8 bases. The ends lost 3 bases at V and 3 bases at J; junction bases unmatched: 7. The CDR3 runs to 15 residues. The V gene's germline CDR1 is DFQATT and CDR2 SNEGSKA (reference sequence). CDR3 loop: CSASLAGAGYNEQFF. In nucleotides, the CDR3 is TGCAGTGCTAGTCTAGCGGGCGCAGGCTACAATGAGCAGTTCTTC.

The chain couples TRBV12-3 or TRBV12-4 to TRBJ2-1; 13 bases match TRBD2. The CDR3 extends over 14 amino acids. The V and J ends lost 8 bases and 8 bases, in that order; junction bases with no gene match: 6. The CDR3 reads CASCLLAGGHEQFF. Here the CDR3 DNA reads TGTGCCAGCTGTCTACTAGCGGGAGGGCATGAGCAGTTCTTC.

The chain joins TRBV12-3 or TRBV12-4 to TRBJ2-1; TRBD2 agrees at 7 bases. CDR3 length: 16 amino acids. V lost 3 bases, J lost 0 bases, and 5 bases stayed unmatched. The CDR3 loop reads CASSLSGALSYNEQFF. CDR3 nucleotides: TGTGCCAGCAGTTTGAGCGGGGCCCTCTCCTACAATGAGCAGTTCTTC.

This clonotype appeared a few times. The chain uses TRBV3-1 and TRBJ2-1; 12 bases map to TRBD2. After removal of 0 bases from V and 4 bases from J, the junction contained 13 bases not matched to a gene. The V gene's germline CDR1 is LGHDT and CDR2 YNNKEL (reference sequence). The CDR3 sequence is 20 residues long. Here the CDR3 reads CASSQESGILAGGGYNEQFF. In DNA form, the CDR3 reads TGTGCCAGCAGCCAAGAATCAGGTATACTAGCGGGAGGAGGGTACAATGAGCAGTTCTTC.

This clonotype was counted between two and nine times. The chain recombines TRBV6-5 with TRBJ2-7; possibly TRBD1 for D (5 bases). The germline V gene encodes CDR1 MNHEY and CDR2 SVGAGI. Trimming stripped 0 bases from V and 6 bases from J, with 15 bases between. The CDR3 is 15 amino acids. DNA for the CDR3: TGTGCCAGCAGTTACTCACAGGTTTTCCCTCTCGAGCAGTACTTC. It yields the protein CASSYSQVFPLEQYF.

This chain connects TRBV24-1 to TRBJ2-1; D may be TRBD2 (6 bases). Germline CDR1 and CDR2: KGHDR and SFDVKD. The CDR3 covers 15 residues. Trimming removed 2 bases from V and 9 bases from J, with 16 bases in between. For the CDR3, the DNA is TGTGCCACCAGTGATTCCGATGGGACTGGGCGTGAGCAGTTCTTC. It encodes CATSDSDGTGREQFF.

This chain joins TRBV6-5 and TRBJ2-7, with 12 bases lining up with TRBD2. J gave up 3 bases and V 6 bases, and 6 bases lay outside the gene matches. This CDR3 has 15 amino acids. Germline V CDR1 and CDR2: MNHEY, SVGAGI. As DNA, the CDR3 is TGTGCCAGCAGATTACTAGCGGGAGGAATCTACGAGCAGTACTTC. Protein: CASRLLAGGIYEQYF.

J is TRBJ1-1 and V is TRBV6-1; 9 bases agree with TRBD1. Unmatched junction bases numbered 9, after V lost 6 bases and J lost 4 bases. The CDR3 extends over 15 amino acids. The germline V gene encodes CDR1 MNHNS and CDR2 SASEGT. In DNA, the CDR3 is TGTGCCAGCAGACAGGGGGCCATCCTGCCCACTGAAGCTTTCTTT. It specifies CASRQGAILPTEAFF.

Comments on this clonotype: The junction shows a germline mismatch at one end, possibly a read error. The genes are TRBV5-1 and TRBJ2-1; D is tentatively TRBD1 or TRBD2 (5 bases each). The CDR3 extends over 15 amino acids. The germline V gene encodes CDR1 SGHRS and CDR2 YFSETQ. CDR3 nucleotide sequence: TGCGCCAGCAGCGTCCCAGGGAGCTCCTTCAATGAGCAGTTCTTC. It encodes CASSVPGSSFNEQFF.

The sample holds a few counts of this clonotype. The CDR3 here is CASRPGASGRETQYF. The CDR3 DNA sequence: TGTGCCAGCAGGCCGGGGGCTAGTGGAAGAGAGACCCAGTACTTC. V gene TRBV12-3 or TRBV12-4 combines with J gene TRBJ2-5; D tentatively reads TRBD1 or TRBD2 (6 bases each). The V end was cut by 6 bases, the J end by 4 bases, with 18 bases between. The CDR3 is 15 amino acids.

This clonotype was counted only a few times. This chain uses TRBV5-4 with TRBJ2-3; 11 positions match TRBD2. Germline CDR1 and CDR2: SGHNT and YYREEE (reference sequence). V lost 4 bases to trimming and J lost 2 bases; unmatched junction nucleotides: 9. The length of the CDR3 is 17 residues. CDR3 in amino acids: CASSLRLAGTNTDTQYF. The CDR3, as DNA: TGTGCCAGCAGCCTACGACTAGCGGGAACGAACACAGATACGCAGTATTTT.

This rearrangement joins TRBV20-1 to TRBJ2-5, with TRBD2 as a possible D gene (5 bases). Trimming pared 4 bases from V and 7 bases from J, leaving 13 bases between. CDR1 and CDR2 from the germline V gene are DFQATT and SNEGSKA (reference sequence). The CDR3 runs to 12 residues. The CDR3 here is CSATLVAGTQYF. CDR3 DNA: TGCAGTGCTACCCTAGTCGCGGGGACCCAGTACTTC.

J is TRBJ1-2 and V is TRBV18, with TRBD1 matching 8 bases. The ends lost 3 bases at V and 4 bases at J; junction bases unmatched: 16. The germline V gene has CDR1 KGHSH and CDR2 LQKENI. This CDR3 contains 18 residues. CDR3 DNA sequence: TGTGCCAGCTCACCGAGGCCCAGGGGGCTTGGTGTTCTCTATGGCTACACCTTC. This sequence encodes CASSPRPRGLGVLYGYTF.

This sequence joins TRBV19 and TRBJ2-4; D gene unclear. Trimming removed 2 bases from V and 0 bases from J, with 8 bases in between. Germline values: CDR1 LNHDA, CDR2 SQIVND (reference sequence). The CDR3 consists of 15 residues. CDR3 nucleotides: TGTGCCAGTAGTATACCCCCCGTAGCCAAAAACATTCAGTACTTC. It encodes CASSIPPVAKNIQYF.

The J gene is TRBJ1-5, the V gene TRBV12-3 or TRBV12-4; D is unresolved. Between the trimmed V and J ends, which lost 3 bases and 9 bases, there was a span of 12 bases. This CDR3 comprises 13 residues. CDR3 sequence: CASSFNVASPQHF. CDR3 DNA sequence: TGTGCCAGCAGTTTCAATGTAGCATCGCCCCAGCATTTT.

The CDR3 nucleotides are TGCAGTGGGCAGTTGTTAGGGGAGCTGTTTTTT. It specifies CSGQLLGELFF. The J gene is TRBJ2-2, the V gene TRBV20-1, with D uncertain. The germline V gene has CDR1 DFQATT and CDR2 SNEGSKA (reference sequence). The germline V and J ends were trimmed by 7 bases and 8 bases, with 11 bases remaining between them. CDR3 length: 11 amino acids.

V gene TRBV12-5 combines with J gene TRBJ2-4; maybe TRBD2 (6 bases). CDR3 length: 18 amino acids. Germline CDR1 and CDR2: LGHNT and FRNRAP. The ends were cut back, 0 bases at V and 0 bases at J, with 15 bases in the middle. Here the CDR3 reads CASGLVPGSDLAKNIQYF. The CDR3 DNA follows: TGTGCTAGTGGTTTGGTACCCGGGAGCGATCTAGCCAAAAACATTCAGTACTTC.

The chain couples TRBV12-3 or TRBV12-4 to TRBJ2-7; TRBD2 aligns across 10 bases. The CDR3 spans 16 residues. Losses at the gene ends were 5 bases for V and 7 bases for J; bases not matched to a gene: 14. CDR3 DNA: TGTGCCAGCAGTCGGCTAGCGGGGGTAATAGGGTGGGAGCAGTACTTC. Amino acid sequence: CASSRLAGVIGWEQYF.